This T cell receptor beta chain appears in the sequencing data of a study of OX40 agonist ivuxolimab in advanced cancers. Sequencing used immunoSEQ multiplex PCR; TCRdb keeps in-frame clones, though not all of them. Found here are some 64,000 clones, approximately 90% of them singletons; the top ten hold approximately 0.3%. Trimming shortened V by 0 bases and J by 5 bases, and 6 bases separated the two germline ends. Germline lookup yields CDR1 LNHDA and CDR2 SQIVND (reference sequence). This CDR3 region has 13 residues. The receptor comes from an adult with an advanced solid tumor such as melanoma, head and neck, liver or kidney cancer. The J gene is TRBJ2-3, the V gene TRBV19, with no clear D. The sample was CD4+ or CD8+ T cells sorted from blood, taken in a trial of the OX40 agonist ivuxolimab. Here the CDR3 DNA reads TGTGCCAGTAGTATAGAGGGCGTAGATACGCAGTATTTT. Translated: CASSIEGVDTQYF. The full variable domain, its missing parts supplied by reference TRBV19 and TRBJ2-3, is DGGITQSPKYLFRKEGQNVTLSCEQNLNHDAMYWYRQDPGQGLRLIYYSQIVNDFQKGDIAEGYSVSREKKESFPLTVTSAQKNPTAFYLCASSIEGVDTQYFGPGTRLTVL.